A selection of T cell receptor beta chains follows, all from one sample in a study of T cells after posttransplantation cyclophosphamide. Sequencing used immunoSEQ multiplex PCR; TCRdb keeps in-frame clones, though not all of them. Observed in the sample are fewer than 55,000 clones, none of them singletons. Sequencing used PBMCs. The origin of the receptors is a man aged 35 to 55 in good health, CMV-negative, and a related stem cell transplant donor. Each CDR3 is given without its conserved first and last residue. Size is omitted from some rows. Given values are once, few, many or a class for expanded clones.

J	V	size	CDR3
TRBJ2-7	TRBV7-3	few	ASSWGGGAYEQY
TRBJ2-5	TRBV5-1	NA	ASKSGREETQY
TRBJ2-1	TRBV5-4	many	ASSRRLAVSYNEQF
TRBJ1-5	TRBV6-1	many	ASSEDRNQPQH
TRBJ2-2	TRBV9	NA	ASSAQEGGTGGSGELF
TRBJ1-1	TRBV5-1	many	ASSGQGITEAF
TRBJ2-7	TRBV11-3	few	ASSLTGYEQY
TRBJ1-2	TRBV6-5	many	ASSPIDREHYGYT
TRBJ1-5	TRBV9	many	ASSVTGNSNQPQH
TRBJ2-1	TRBV4-3	many	ASSQVGTRANEQF
TRBJ2-5	TRBV20-1	many	SAGIYGTD
TRBJ2-1	TRBV7-2	few	ASSLALAGYNEQF
TRBJ2-5	TRBV2	NA	ASKTGTGFEETQY
TRBJ2-7	TRBV2	many	ASKEGSPTYEQY
TRBJ1-5	TRBV19	NA	ASSTPFGGDSNQPQH
TRBJ1-4	TRBV6-5	many	ASRTAGASREKLF
TRBJ1-1	TRBV5-1	many	ASSLLPGQGRAEAF
TRBJ1-2	TRBV7-9	many	ASSSPGHNYGYT
TRBJ2-1	TRBV19	few	ASRGTGIYNEQF
TRBJ1-6	TRBV25-1	many	ASSPQGALWDSPLH
TRBJ2-3	TRBV5-4	many	ASSPVLAGAQY
TRBJ2-3	TRBV4-2	NA	ASSQDPKRGGTDTQY
TRBJ2-6	TRBV7-9	many	ASSLSGVGANVLT
TRBJ2-2	TRBV18	many	ASSPSGGVTNTGELF
TRBJ1-3	TRBV19	many	ASLGTGALGNTIY
TRBJ2-2	TRBV7-3	many	ASSLGQGPTGELF
TRBJ2-7	TRBV5-4	many	ASSTAREQY
TRBJ2-7	TRBV11-2	many	ASSPAPRGPYEQY
TRBJ2-5	TRBV7-9	many	ASRLTSGIETQY
TRBJ2-5	TRBV29-1	many	SVKSEETQY
TRBJ2-1	TRBV19	many	ASSIAGTRSYNEQF
TRBJ2-1	TRBV5-1	many	ASRGEAASYNEQF
TRBJ1-4	TRBV25-1	many	ASSERDRLNEKLF
TRBJ2-5	TRBV4-3	NA	ASSQDSWREDLQETQY
TRBJ2-1	TRBV10-3	many	AISESWGLAGVNNEQF
TRBJ2-5	TRBV5-1	NA	ASNRAGETQY
TRBJ1-1	TRBV14	many	ASRKGTAFMNTEAF
TRBJ1-1	TRBV27	many	ASSLSTGLGLNTEAF
TRBJ1-6	TRBV6-4	many	ASSSGALNSPLH
TRBJ1-1	TRBV7-3	many	ASSFTPQSEAF
TRBJ2-3	TRBV7-3	many	ASSLAGLVRTDTQY
TRBJ1-6	TRBV5-6	many	ASNRQGISPLH
TRBJ2-5	TRBV5-4	many	ASSAMATGPQETQY
TRBJ2-2	TRBV2	many	ASSPTGVELF
TRBJ1-5	TRBV19	many	ASSIGGLSNQPQH
TRBJ1-4	TRBV7-9	NA	ASSSWTGVEKLF
TRBJ2-1	TRBV5-1	few	ASSPRLVSNEQF
TRBJ1-5	TRBV18	many	ASSSAGGMGNQPQH
TRBJ1-5	TRBV6-1	many	ASSVGGVSNQPQH
TRBJ1-1	TRBV9	many	ASRPPGLNTEAF
TRBJ2-3	TRBV18	many	ASSGTDTDTQY
TRBJ1-1	TRBV7-9	many	ASGEQGEGTEAF
TRBJ2-5	TRBV7-9	many	ASSLGLAYMRETQY
TRBJ2-3	TRBV28	NA	ASSPTGTDTQY
TRBJ2-2	TRBV7-3	many	ASSLRAGGNFANTGELF